Presented here are 30 T cell receptor beta chains from one specimen sequenced in a study of radiotherapy plus CTLA-4 blockade in lung cancer. Sequencing used immunoSEQ multiplex PCR; TCRdb keeps in-frame clones, though not all of them. The profile shows about 77,000 clones, roughly 74% of them singletons. Sequenced material: peripheral blood, taken from a patient treated with radiotherapy plus ipilimumab. These receptors were taken from a human donor with non-small cell lung cancer whose response to radiotherapy plus ipilimumab could not be evaluated.

This rearrangement joins TRBV18 to TRBJ2-5; 7 nucleotides align to TRBD2. Per germline, CDR1 KGHSH and CDR2 LQKENI. V shed 5 bases, J shed 7 bases, and the junction held 16 bases outside the gene matches. CDR3 size: 16 residues. The CDR3 here is CASSKAGPSGLGTQYF. The CDR3 coding sequence is TGTGCCAGCTCAAAGGCCGGGCCTAGCGGTCTTGGGACCCAGTACTTC.

The chain couples TRBV30 to TRBJ2-3; maybe TRBD1 (5 bases). V was pared by 1 base and J by 3 bases, with 17 bases between. The CDR3 runs 16 residues. Germline V lookup: CDR1 GTSNPN, CDR2 SVGIG (reference sequence). CDR3 coding DNA: TGTGCCTGGAGTGAGGGTCACAGGTTGTGGACAGATACGCAGTATTTT. Translating it yields CAWSEGHRLWTDTQYF.

This rearrangement joins TRBV2 to TRBJ1-2; TRBD1 agrees at 8 bases. V lost 8 bases to trimming and J lost 3 bases; unmatched junction nucleotides: 8. This CDR3 comprises 14 residues. CDR1 and CDR2 (germline): SNHLY, FYNNEI. Here the CDR3 DNA reads TGTGCCAGCGGCTCAGGGGGCGAGTACTATGGCTACACCTTC. This translates into CASGSGGEYYGYTF. Complete variable domain (other parts from reference TRBV2 and TRBJ1-2): EPEVTQTPSHQVTQMGQEVILRCVPISNHLYFYWYRQILGQKVEFLVSFYNNEISEKSEIFDDQFSVERPDGSNFTLKIRSTKLEDSAMYFCASGSGGEYYGYTFGSGTRLTVV.

The chain uses TRBV4-1 and TRBJ1-2; no clear D gene. Germline CDR1 reads MGHRA; CDR2 reads YSYEKL. V dropped 0 bases and J dropped 0 bases, with 8 bases sitting between them. The CDR3 contains 15 residues. In nucleotides, the CDR3 is TGCGCCAGCAGCCAAGAATGGCCCTCTAACTATGGCTACACCTTC. Its translation is CASSQEWPSNYGYTF.

The chain employs TRBV27 and TRBJ2-7; D perhaps matches TRBD1 (6 bases). This CDR3 is 13 amino acids long. Germline CDR1 reads MNHEY; CDR2 reads SMNVEV (reference sequence). Trimming removed 6 bases at V and 2 bases at J, with 11 bases between. The CDR3 DNA sequence: TGTGCCAGCAGAAAACAGGGCCCCTACGAGCAGTACTTC. Its protein is CASRKQGPYEQYF.

The V and J genes are TRBV19 and TRBJ2-3; 8 bases fit TRBD1. Trimming removed 3 bases from V and 1 base from J; junction bases left unmatched: 6. Per germline, CDR1 LNHDA and CDR2 SQIVND (reference sequence). This CDR3 contains 16 residues. The CDR3 region has the DNA TGTGCCAGTAGTATGACAGGGGCGCTCCGCACAGATACGCAGTATTTT. The encoded protein is CASSMTGALRTDTQYF.

This clone was recorded only once. The chain joins TRBV9 to TRBJ2-3; TRBD2 aligns across 8 bases. CDR3 length: 15 residues. J was trimmed by 3 bases and V by 3 bases; bases with no gene match: 6. Germline CDR1 reads SGDLS; CDR2 reads YYNGEE. CDR3 nucleotides: TGTGCCAGCAGCGGCCGCGGGGGGCGGACAGATACGCAGTATTTT. It codes for CASSGRGGRTDTQYF.

The rearrangement uses TRBV6-5 and TRBJ1-6; 7 nucleotides align to TRBD1. J was trimmed by 7 bases and V by 4 bases; bases with no gene match: 10. This CDR3 is 16 amino acids long. Per the germline V gene, CDR1 is MNHEY and CDR2 is SVGAGI. The CDR3 coding sequence is TGTGCCAGCAGTTCCGTGTCGGACAGGATCAATTCACCCCTCCACTTT. Encoded protein: CASSSVSDRINSPLHF.

This clone occurred a few times. The gene calls are TRBV6-6 and TRBJ1-1; D remains ambiguous. V was cut by 5 bases and J by 1 base, with 8 bases left in between. The CDR3 has 13 amino acids. Germline loops: CDR1 MNHNY, CDR2 SVGAGI (reference sequence). The DNA of the CDR3 is TGTGCCAGCAGTCAGGATCCGAACACTGAAGCTTTCTTT. Translation: CASSQDPNTEAFF.

This clone was found a few times. The gene calls are TRBV11-2 and TRBJ1-1; D not certain. Germline V lookup: CDR1 SGHAT, CDR2 FQNNGV. V lost 3 bases, J lost 0 bases, and 8 bases lay in between. This CDR3 has 14 residues. The CDR3, as DNA: TGTGCCAGCAGCTTGGAGAGGATGAACACTGAAGCTTTCTTT. As protein: CASSLERMNTEAFF.

This clone was seen a handful of times. The chain recombines TRBV6-6 with TRBJ1-5; no clear D. Looked up from germline, CDR1 is MNHNY and CDR2 is SVGAGI (reference sequence). CDR3 length: 11 amino acids. V was cut by 5 bases and J by 4 bases, with 3 bases left in between. The CDR3, as DNA: TGTGCCAGCAGTCTTAATCAGCCCCAGCATTTT. Translated: CASSLNQPQHF.

V and J are TRBV7-9 and TRBJ2-5; D remains unclear. Germline assignment: CDR1 SEHNR and CDR2 FQNEAQ (reference sequence). The germline V and J ends were trimmed by 3 bases and 1 base, with 9 bases remaining between them. The CDR3 extends over 14 amino acids. This CDR3 is CASSFLQPQETQYF. The CDR3 DNA is TGTGCCAGCAGCTTTTTACAGCCCCAAGAGACCCAGTACTTC.

This chain links TRBV29-1 with TRBJ2-5, with D unclear. CDR1 is SQVTM, CDR2 ANQGSEA, per germline. Trimming left V 6 bases short and J 2 bases short, with 4 bases between. CDR3 length: 10 residues. CDR3 DNA: TGCAGCGTATCACAAGAGACCCAGTACTTC. Protein: CSVSQETQYF.

The chain couples TRBV27 to TRBJ2-7; 8 nucleotides match TRBD2. After removal of 2 bases from V and 1 base from J, the junction contained 10 bases not matched to a gene. The CDR3 sequence is 17 residues long. From germline, CDR1 is MNHEY and CDR2 SMNVEV (reference sequence). The CDR3 protein is CASSLQISGAGSYEQYF. Written as DNA, the CDR3 is TGTGCCAGCAGTTTACAGATTAGCGGGGCCGGATCCTACGAGCAGTACTTC.

The chain recombines TRBV11-3 with TRBJ1-1; D is uncertain. With 3 bases removed from V and 0 bases from J, the gap between germline ends came to 8 bases. This CDR3 contains 14 residues. Germline-derived CDR1 and CDR2 are SGHNT and YENEEA. This CDR3 reads CASSLERMNTEAFF. The CDR3 DNA is TGTGCCAGCAGCTTGGAGAGGATGAACACTGAAGCTTTCTTT.

This clone was seen only once. The J gene is TRBJ2-1, the V gene TRBV18, with a tentative D call TRBD1 (6 bases). Germline V gives CDR1 KGHSH, CDR2 LQKENI. The CDR3 runs to 14 residues. V was cut by 1 base and J by 8 bases, with 12 bases left in between. The CDR3 DNA reads TGTGCCAGCTCACCACGCACAGGGAAGGATGAGCAGTTCTTC. It translates to CASSPRTGKDEQFF. Full variable domain (outside the CDR3, taken from reference TRBV18 and TRBJ2-1): NAGVMQNPRHLVRRRGQEARLRCSPMKGHSHVYWYRQLPEEGLKFMVYLQKENIIDESGMPKERFSAEFPKEGPSILRIQQVVRGDSAAYFCASSPRTGKDEQFFGPGTRLTVL.

The chain links TRBV4-2 to TRBJ2-3, with 9 nucleotides matching TRBD2. This CDR3 has 15 amino acids. In germline, CDR1 is LGHNA, CDR2 YNFKEQ. V lost 1 base, J lost 2 bases, and 1 base stayed unmatched. The CDR3 DNA reads TGTGCCAGCAGCCAAGGCGGGGGGGCCACAGATACGCAGTATTTT. This encodes CASSQGGGATDTQYF.

This chain connects TRBV6-1 to TRBJ1-2; 9 bases line up with TRBD1. Germline V gene lookup returns CDR1 MNHNS and CDR2 SASEGT. V was clipped by 2 bases and J by 10 bases; unmatched bases: 11. This CDR3 region has 15 residues. This CDR3 is CASSESWTGVKIYTF. The CDR3 region has the DNA TGTGCCAGCAGTGAATCCTGGACAGGGGTTAAGATCTACACCTTC.

This rearrangement joins TRBV15 to TRBJ2-5; D might be TRBD2 (6 bases). The J call could be wrong; TRBJ2-7 is a better fit for the DNA end. This CDR3 is built from 16 residues. Germline V CDR1 and CDR2: LNHNV, YYDKDF (reference sequence). CDR3 nucleotides: TGTGCCACCAGCAGAGATTCTGGGACTGCCACCTACGAGCAGTACTTC. As protein: CATSRDSGTATYEQYF.

The rearrangement links TRBV5-8 to TRBJ2-1; unclear D gene. Germline CDR1 SGHTS, CDR2 YDEGEE. This CDR3 has 13 residues. Trimming stripped 0 bases from V and 8 bases from J, with 9 bases between. The chain's CDR3 is CASSLARRDEQFF. The CDR3 DNA reads as TGTGCCAGCAGCTTGGCCAGGCGTGATGAGCAGTTCTTC.

The chain couples TRBV4-3 to TRBJ2-6; 7 bases fit TRBD1. V trimming: 4 bases; J trimming: 0 bases; junction bases outside the gene matches: 9. Germline CDR1 and CDR2: LGHNA and YSLEER. This CDR3 has 18 amino acids. The CDR3: CASSLSGTATSGANVLTF. The CDR3 nucleotides read TGCGCCAGCAGCCTTTCCGGGACAGCTACCTCTGGGGCCAACGTCCTGACTTTC.

V is TRBV2 and J is TRBJ2-2, with TRBD2 identical over 10 bases. With V trimmed by 4 bases and J by 5 bases, 10 bases remained unmatched. The CDR3 runs 17 residues. The germline V gene has CDR1 SNHLY and CDR2 FYNNEI. CDR3 nucleotides: TGTGCCAGCAGTGGGGCCCTAGCGGGGGCGGGAACCGGGGAGCTGTTTTTT. Translating gives CASSGALAGAGTGELFF.

This clone was recorded at least ten times. The rearrangement uses TRBV28 and TRBJ2-7, with D perhaps matching TRBD1 (6 bases). The CDR3 loop spans 13 amino acids. Germline values: CDR1 MDHEN, CDR2 SYDVKM. The ends were cut back, 4 bases at V and 7 bases at J, with 14 bases in the middle. CDR3 coding DNA: TGTGCCAGCAGTTCTACAGGGCCCGGTGAGCAGTACTTC. Its translation: CASSSTGPGEQYF.

The V gene is TRBV6-1, the J gene TRBJ1-2, with TRBD1 as a possible D gene (6 bases). The CDR3 runs to 14 residues. V lost 2 bases and J 7 bases, leaving 14 bases between the germline ends. CDR1 and CDR2 (germline): MNHNS, SASEGT. The CDR3 DNA sequence: TGTGCCAGCAGTGAAACACAGGGTTCAACTGGCTACACCTTC. Translating it yields CASSETQGSTGYTF.

The genes are TRBV6-5 and TRBJ1-2, with D possibly being TRBD1 (6 bases). The germline CDR1 and CDR2 sequences are MNHEY and SVGAGI. This CDR3 is 16 amino acids long. Trimming took off 3 bases at V and 5 bases at J, with 19 bases between the two ends. For the CDR3, the DNA is TGTGCCAGCAGTTATTCCAGGGGAGGGCAGTTATATGGCTACACCTTC. This translates into CASSYSRGGQLYGYTF.

This clone was detected once. V and J are TRBV7-2 and TRBJ2-7; possibly TRBD1 for D (6 bases). Germline CDR1 is SGHTA and CDR2 is FQGNSA. V was cut by 4 bases and J by 3 bases, with 16 bases left in between. This CDR3 has 15 amino acids. This CDR3 is CASSSLQGEYYEQYF. The DNA for the CDR3 is TGTGCCAGCAGCTCGTTACAGGGAGAGTACTACGAGCAGTACTTC.

CDR3 amino acids: CASRDMNTEAFF. The CDR3 coding sequence is TGCGCCAGCCGGGATATGAACACTGAAGCTTTCTTT. J is TRBJ1-1 and V is TRBV5-1; D is uncertain. V was cut by 7 bases and J by 0 bases, with 7 bases left in between. The CDR3 has 12 amino acids. Germline V gene data show CDR1 as SGHRS and CDR2 as YFSETQ.

This rearrangement joins TRBV7-2 to TRBJ2-7; D call uncertain. The CDR3 runs to 14 residues. Trimming shortened V by 2 bases and J by 4 bases, and 12 bases separated the two germline ends. Germline V CDR1 and CDR2: SGHTA, FQGNSA. The CDR3 region has the DNA TGTGCCAGCAGCTTACGGCGCCAGGCGTACGAGCAGTACTTC. This codes for CASSLRRQAYEQYF.

DNA for the CDR3: TGTGCCAGCAGCCCCCGCCTCGCGGTCCAAGAGACCCAGTACTTC. Translating gives CASSPRLAVQETQYF. V usage is TRBV5-4 and J usage is TRBJ2-5; D is unclear. The CDR3 contains 15 residues. V was pared by 4 bases and J by 1 base, with 14 bases between. Per germline, CDR1 SGHNT and CDR2 YYREEE (reference sequence).

This clone was seen only a few times. The chain employs TRBV19 and TRBJ1-4; no definite D call. The ends were cut back, 1 base at V and 4 bases at J, with 10 bases in the middle. The CDR3 sequence is 15 residues long. CDR1 and CDR2 from the germline V gene are LNHDA and SQIVND (reference sequence). The CDR3 nucleotides read TGTGCCAGTAGTATAGCGTACAGAAGTAATGAAAAACTGTTTTTT. Protein: CASSIAYRSNEKLFF.